The clone carrying this T cell receptor (beta chain) has ten or more counts. What it binds is unknown. The data originate from a study of Graves' ophthalmopathy and Graves' hyperthyroidism. Study as a whole: Peripheral blood was gathered at the point of initial diagnosis, before any treatment started. Points from the study as a whole: Ophthalmopathy progression prediction by the model yielded a sensitivity of 60% to 71% and a specificity of under 80%. A 13-signature model separated ophthalmopathy from stable hyperthyroidism, almost 90% sensitivity, just over 80% specificity. Blood also carried most expanded thyroid clonotypes exceeding 0.001 frequency.

This CDR3 is built from 18 residues. From germline, CDR1 is SGHVS and CDR2 FQNEAQ. Trimming pared 5 bases from V and 2 bases from J, leaving 22 bases between. Amplifying from RNA transcripts, the study obtained TCR beta CDR3 regions. The first-round RT-PCR employed HTBI primers together with the Qiagen OneStep RT-PCR kit. A multiplex PCR was then performed as the second round. Using its own MiXCR run on the multiplex PCR reads, TCRdb lists one record per CDR3 protein. This repertoire shows around 670,000 distinct CDR3 sequences, 35% to 50% found once; its top ten account for approximately 43%. V gene TRBV7-8 combines with J gene TRBJ1-5; D gene ambiguous. The clonotype was recovered from an adult man with Graves' ophthalmopathy. Material for sequencing was peripheral blood. The CDR3 is CASSLRAGTLLGNQPQHF. The CDR3 DNA is TGTGCCAGCAGCCTTAGGGCAGGCACCCTTTTGGGCAATCAGCCCCAGCATTTT. Combining the CDR3 with reference TRBV7-8 and TRBJ1-5 gives the whole variable domain GAGVSQSPRYKVAKRGQDVALRCDPISGHVSLFWYQQALGQGPEFLTYFQNEAQLDKSGLPSDRFFAERPEGSVSTLKIQRTQQEDSAVYLCASSLRAGTLLGNQPQHFGDGTRLSIL.